Here is one T cell receptor (beta chain) with its context. What it binds is not known. This record comes from a study of cytomegalovirus exposure and HLA in healthy donors. Study details: Both the approximately 120 validation repertoires and the approximately 700 first-cohort repertoires used the same platform, as reported by a later analysis. Study-level findings and limits: The study designated roughly 160 TCR beta chains cytomegalovirus-associated.

Germline-derived CDR1 and CDR2 are SEHNR and FQNEAQ (reference sequence). The ends lost 6 bases at V and 6 bases at J; junction bases unmatched: 12. This CDR3 region has 15 residues. Only in-frame clones appear in the TCRdb table, and some are missing; sequencing was by immunoSEQ multiplex PCR. Of under 50,000 clones in the sample, approximately 95% were seen once. Specimen: PBMCs. The chain combines TRBV7-9 with TRBJ1-2; TRBD1 matches 8 bases. The sequence was collected from a woman between 18 and 30 years old in good health and CMV-seropositive. The CDR3 is CASSLNRGAEDGYTF. The CDR3 DNA reads as TGTGCCAGCAGTCTTAACAGGGGGGCCGAGGATGGCTACACCTTC. Based on the CDR3 plus reference TRBV7-9 and TRBJ1-2, the full variable domain is DTGVSQNPRHKITKRGQNVTFRCDPISEHNRLYWYRQTLGQGPEFLTYFQNEAQLEKSRLLSDRFSAERPKGSFSTLEIQRTEQGDSAMYLCASSLNRGAEDGYTFGSGTRLTVV.